The next 23 T cell receptor beta chains were all read from a single sample in a study of early T cells in non-severe SARS-CoV-2 infection. TCRdb independently ran MiXCR on the 5' RACE reads; one entry per CDR3 protein. The sample includes about 47,000 distinct CDR3 sequences, over 8% of them seen just once. Material: whole blood, obtained at baseline. The receptor source for this set is an adult who was a healthcare worker with PCR-confirmed SARS-CoV-2 infection or an uninfected control (not recorded which).

Sample share makes this clonotype medium-sized. V and J are TRBV18 and TRBJ2-1, with D unclear. CDR1 and CDR2 from the germline V gene are KGHSH and LQKENI. V was shortened by 4 bases and J by 7 bases, with 11 bases between the two germline ends. This CDR3 has 13 residues. The CDR3 nucleotides are TGTGCCAGCTCACTTTCCATGGAAAATGAGCAGTTCTTC. It yields the protein CASSLSMENEQFF.

CDR3 sequence reads: CSVVSGQGRETQYF. DNA of the CDR3: TGCAGCGTTGTATCGGGACAGGGGAGAGAGACCCAGTACTTC. The chain employs TRBV29-1 and TRBJ2-5; 10 positions agree with TRBD1. The CDR3 extends over 14 amino acids. With 4 bases clipped from V and 4 bases from J, the junction kept 6 bases outside the gene matches. Germline-derived CDR1 and CDR2 are SQVTM and ANQGSEA.

This clonotype has only a few counts. The chain couples TRBV15 to TRBJ1-5, with TRBD1 matching over 10 bases. There are 16 residues in the CDR3. Looked up from germline, CDR1 is LNHNV and CDR2 is YYDKDF (reference sequence). V lost 1 base and J lost 7; bases outside the gene matches: 7. This CDR3 is CATSRVGDRGTQPQHF. For the CDR3, the DNA is TGTGCCACCAGCAGAGTGGGGGACAGGGGAACCCAGCCCCAGCATTTT.

This chain connects TRBV7-9 to TRBJ2-3, with D perhaps TRBD1 (5 bases). CDR3 size: 16 residues. V was shortened by 5 bases and J by 3 bases, with 18 bases between the two germline ends. Germline lookup yields CDR1 SEHNR and CDR2 FQNEAQ (reference sequence). The chain's CDR3 is CASSVSQGQRTDTQYF. In nucleotides, the CDR3 is TGTGCCAGCAGCGTTAGCCAGGGCCAGAGGACAGATACGCAGTATTTT.

The chain couples TRBV20-1 to TRBJ1-1; possibly TRBD1 for D (6 bases). Germline V lookup: CDR1 DFQATT, CDR2 SNEGSKA (reference sequence). The CDR3 consists of 15 residues. V was cut by 5 bases and J by 4 bases, with 20 bases left in between. DNA for the CDR3: TGCAGTGCTTCAGACAGGAGGGGACTGAGCACTGAAGCTTTCTTT. Protein product: CSASDRRGLSTEAFF.

This clonotype occurred a few times. This chain connects TRBV27 to TRBJ2-7, with D uncertain. The CDR3 is 14 amino acids. V was trimmed by 1 base and J by 2 bases, leaving 9 bases between them. The germline V gene has CDR1 MNHEY and CDR2 SMNVEV (reference sequence). The CDR3 DNA sequence: TGTGCCAGCAGTTTATTCTTTGGCGCCTACGAGCAGTACTTC. It codes for CASSLFFGAYEQYF.

This clonotype is medium-sized within its sample. This rearrangement joins TRBV20-1 to TRBJ1-2, with 10 bases lining up with TRBD1. The CDR3 extends over 13 amino acids. Germline CDR1 is DFQATT and CDR2 is SNEGSKA (reference sequence). J lost 2 bases, V lost 3 bases, and 0 bases had no gene match. CDR3 coding DNA: TGCAGTGCTAGGGGACAGGGGAACTATGGCTACACCTTC. Translating it yields CSARGQGNYGYTF.

The J gene is TRBJ2-7, the V gene TRBV20-1, with 10 nucleotides matching TRBD2. The CDR3 has 14 amino acids. After removal of 2 bases from V and 5 bases from J, the junction contained 6 bases not matched to a gene. Germline V lookup: CDR1 DFQATT, CDR2 SNEGSKA (reference sequence). The CDR3 coding sequence is TGCAGTGCTAGATCGACTAGCGGGCTCAACGAGCAGTACTTC. It specifies CSARSTSGLNEQYF.

This sequence joins TRBV2 and TRBJ2-1; no reliable D call. The CDR3 runs 12 residues. Trimming stripped 7 bases from V and 7 bases from J, with 11 bases between. Germline V gives CDR1 SNHLY, CDR2 FYNNEI. Here the CDR3 reads CASKANQNEQFF. CDR3 in DNA: TGTGCCAGCAAAGCAAACCAGAATGAGCAGTTCTTC.

The rearrangement uses TRBV11-2 and TRBJ2-4; 7 bases fit TRBD1. Germline trimming cut 0 bases from V and 7 bases from J; bases unmatched to any gene: 3. Germline CDR1 SGHAT, CDR2 FQNNGV. The CDR3 loop spans 14 amino acids. The CDR3 sequence: CASSLDRGGNIQYF. In DNA, the CDR3 is TGTGCCAGCAGCTTAGATCGAGGGGGCAACATTCAGTACTTC.

This clonotype was picked up many times. V and J are TRBV28 and TRBJ2-3, with D possibly being TRBD2 (6 bases). The length of the CDR3 is 14 residues. Germline loops: CDR1 MDHEN, CDR2 SYDVKM. V dropped 6 bases and J dropped 6 bases, with 16 bases sitting between them. The CDR3 coding sequence is TGTGCCAGCAGAAGACTAGGCGGAGGGGATACGCAGTATTTT. Translated, it gives CASRRLGGGDTQYF. The variable domain in full, completed from reference TRBV28 and TRBJ2-3, reads DVKVTQSSRYLVKRTGEKVFLECVQDMDHENMFWYRQDPGLGLRLIYFSYDVKMKEKGDIPEGYSVSREKKERFSLILESASTNQTSMYLCASRRLGGGDTQYFGPGTRLTVL.

The genes are TRBV2 and TRBJ1-5; 7 bases map to TRBD1. CDR1 is SNHLY and CDR2 is FYNNEI in the germline V gene. With V trimmed by 6 bases and J by 0 bases, 5 bases remained unmatched. The length of the CDR3 is 15 residues. CDR3 bases: TGTGCCAGCAGCCGGGACAGAGATAGCAATCAGCCCCAGCATTTT. It codes for CASSRDRDSNQPQHF.

The sample holds many counts of this clonotype. In DNA form, the CDR3 reads TGTGCCGGGTCAGGGACAGGGAATTCACCCCTCCACTTT. The encoded protein is CAGSGTGNSPLHF. The genes are TRBV6-6 and TRBJ1-6; 9 bases line up with TRBD1. Germline CDR1 and CDR2: MNHNY and SVGAGI (reference sequence). V lost 11 bases to trimming and J lost 7 bases; unmatched junction nucleotides: 6. This CDR3 is built from 13 residues.

The genes are TRBV12-5 and TRBJ1-3; D not resolved. The CDR3 is 17 amino acids. The germline V gene has CDR1 LGHNT and CDR2 FRNRAP. V was pared by 6 bases and J by 3 bases, with 21 bases between. The CDR3 sequence: CASGYAGSPRYGNTIYF. CDR3 sequence (DNA): TGTGCTAGTGGCTACGCAGGCAGTCCCCGGTATGGAAACACCATATATTTT.

There are many counts of this clonotype. The rearrangement joins TRBV6-6 to TRBJ2-4; the D is unclear. The length of the CDR3 is 12 residues. Germline V CDR1 and CDR2: MNHNY, SVGAGI (reference sequence). V was trimmed by 6 bases and J by 5 bases, leaving 8 bases between them. The CDR3 sequence is CASSLDQNIQYF. The CDR3 nucleotides are TGTGCCAGCAGCCTCGATCAAAACATTCAGTACTTC.

A few counts support this clonotype. This chain joins TRBV7-2 and TRBJ2-5; D tentatively reads TRBD1 or TRBD2 (6 bases each). Germline V gene sequence: CDR1 SGHTA, CDR2 FQGNSA. This CDR3 has 14 residues. Trimming cost V 1 base and J 6 bases, with 12 bases left between them. CDR3 sequence reads: CASSLEGGMKTQYF. The DNA for the CDR3 is TGTGCCAGCAGCTTAGAAGGGGGGATGAAGACCCAGTACTTC.

This clonotype was seen many times. The chain joins TRBV7-9 to TRBJ2-5; possible D gene TRBD1, 5 bases. The CDR3 runs to 13 residues. Trimming took 6 bases from V and 5 from J, leaving 13 bases between them. Germline CDR1 SEHNR, CDR2 FQNEAQ (reference sequence). This chain's CDR3 is CASRQTVLETQYF. Here the CDR3 DNA reads TGTGCCAGCAGGCAGACAGTGTTGGAGACCCAGTACTTC.

This chain links TRBV11-2 with TRBJ2-5, with 7 bases that match TRBD1. V lost 0 bases, J lost 3 bases, and 1 base stayed unmatched. The CDR3 is made up of 14 amino acids. Per the germline V gene, CDR1 is SGHAT and CDR2 is FQNNGV. The DNA of the CDR3 is TGTGCCAGCAGCTTAGATGGGACAGAAGAGACCCAGTACTTC. This encodes CASSLDGTEETQYF.

This clonotype was seen only a few times. The CDR3 spells CASSHRSYEQYF. For the CDR3, the DNA is TGTGCCAGCAGTCACAGGAGCTACGAGCAGTACTTC. V and J are TRBV5-5 and TRBJ2-7; weak D call: TRBD1 (5 bases). This CDR3 has 12 amino acids. Germline V gene lookup returns CDR1 SGHKS and CDR2 YYEKEE (reference sequence). Trimming took off 5 bases at V and 3 bases at J, with 9 bases between the two ends.

Concerning this clonotype itself: Being one base from a much bigger clone, this may be a read error. This chain links TRBV20-1 with TRBJ2-7, with 8 bases fitting TRBD1. The CDR3 is 13 residues long. Germline CDR1 reads DFQATT; CDR2 reads SNEGSKA (reference sequence). CDR3 bases: TGCAGTGCTAGACCAGGGGGCTCCCACGAGCAGTACTTC. Translation gives CSARPGGSHEQYF.

This clonotype was detected many times. J is TRBJ2-1 and V is TRBV4-3; unclear D gene. This CDR3 comprises 15 residues. V gave up 1 base and J gave up 4 bases, with 11 bases separating them. Germline V gives CDR1 LGHNA, CDR2 YSLEER. The CDR3 loop reads CASSQGGQSYNEQFF. In DNA, the CDR3 is TGCGCCAGCAGCCAAGGAGGCCAGAGTTACAATGAGCAGTTCTTC.

This clonotype has just a few counts. This chain joins TRBV2 and TRBJ2-1; a weak D match, TRBD1 (6 bases). V dropped 5 bases and J dropped 3 bases, with 8 bases sitting between them. Germline-derived CDR1 and CDR2 are SNHLY and FYNNEI. The CDR3 runs to 13 residues. The CDR3 DNA is TGTGCCAGCAGTAACAGGGACTACAATGAGCAGTTCTTC. Protein sequence: CASSNRDYNEQFF.

This clonotype appeared a few times. The V and J genes are TRBV7-9 and TRBJ1-2; D perhaps matches TRBD1 (5 bases). The V and J ends lost 3 bases and 6 bases respectively, with 17 bases between them. Germline V lookup: CDR1 SEHNR, CDR2 FQNEAQ (reference sequence). This CDR3 is 15 amino acids long. CDR3 residues: CASSFGREPTHGYTF. The CDR3 nucleotides read TGTGCCAGCAGCTTTGGCAGGGAGCCCACGCATGGCTACACCTTC. The full variable domain, in which reference TRBV7-9 and TRBJ1-2 provide the parts outside the CDR3, is DTGVSQNPRHKITKRGQNVTFRCDPISEHNRLYWYRQTLGQGPEFLTYFQNEAQLEKSRLLSDRFSAERPKGSFSTLEIQRTEQGDSAMYLCASSFGREPTHGYTFGSGTRLTVV.